This TCR beta chain was recovered during a study of T cells after yellow fever vaccination. Study details: Fractions containing few cells were prepared with SMART-Seq v4 Ultra Low Input. Study conclusions and caveats: Though it reached lower strength, the secondary response hit its peak faster, day 5 versus 15.

With 1 base clipped from V and 3 bases from J, the junction kept 3 bases outside the gene matches. The length of the CDR3 is 14 residues. In germline, CDR1 is SGHTA, CDR2 FQGNSA. TCRdb used MiXCR to reprocess the 5' RACE reads, holding one entry per CDR3 protein. The top ten hold about 0.6% of the sample, which has about 150,000 distinct CDR3 sequences, under 8% seen once. This clonotype was detected many times. Its antigen is currently unknown. The chain employs TRBV7-2 and TRBJ2-7; TRBD2 matches 7 bases. The clonotype originates from a man aged 30 to 39 who received the YFV17D yellow fever vaccine. The sequences come from CD4+ T cells sorted from PBMCs, collected 10 days after the yellow fever booster vaccination. The CDR3 loop reads CASSLVPSGYEQYF. CDR3 bases: TGTGCCAGCAGCTTAGTTCCTAGCGGCTACGAGCAGTACTTC.